The 11 T cell receptor beta chains in this list originate from one sample, sequenced in a study of T cell changes during pregnancy in multiple sclerosis (dated by TCRdb to about 2019). Library prep was done by the immunoSEQ multiplex PCR assay. Held by TCRdb, this immuneACCESS table contains in-frame sequences only and omits some clones. Under half of the omission traces to an unresolved V gene where checked; the cause of the rest is unknown. This sample comprises 100,000 or so clones, more than 90% of them detected only once. The ten largest make up around 1.2% of the sample. Specimen: peripheral blood, collected in the second trimester of pregnancy. These receptors came from a female donor with multiple sclerosis, enrolled in a pregnancy study.

This clone was recorded only once. V is TRBV7-9 and J is TRBJ1-1, with no clear D. CDR3 size: 14 residues. Trimming took 4 bases from V and 7 from J, leaving 16 bases between them. CDR1 and CDR2 (germline): SEHNR, FQNEAQ (reference sequence). This chain's CDR3 is CASSSLWREGEAFF. The CDR3 coding sequence is TGTGCCAGCAGCTCCCTGTGGAGGGAGGGTGAAGCTTTCTTT.

The rearrangement links TRBV7-8 to TRBJ2-7, with TRBD2 matching over 7 bases. J lost 4 bases, V lost 3 bases, and 3 bases had no gene match. Per the germline V gene, CDR1 is SGHVS and CDR2 is FQNEAQ. This CDR3 contains 13 residues. DNA for the CDR3: TGTGCCAGCAGCTTCGGGGGGAAATACGAGCAGTACTTC. It translates to CASSFGGKYEQYF.

This chain links TRBV2 with TRBJ2-5; 8 nucleotides align to TRBD2. This CDR3 spans 14 amino acids. CDR1 is SNHLY, CDR2 FYNNEI, per germline. V gave up 7 bases and J gave up 1 base; unmatched junction bases: 5. The CDR3 sequence: CASIRAGVQETQYF. The CDR3 DNA reads TGTGCCAGCATAAGAGCGGGGGTCCAAGAGACCCAGTACTTC.

This sequence joins TRBV19 and TRBJ2-5; 8 bases match TRBD2. The CDR3 runs to 14 residues. Unmatched junction bases numbered 7, after V lost 5 bases and J lost 5 bases. Germline CDR1 is LNHDA and CDR2 is SQIVND (reference sequence). DNA for the CDR3: TGTGCCAGTAGTTCCACAGGCGGGAGGGAGACCCAGTACTTC. Translation: CASSSTGGRETQYF.

The V and J genes are TRBV6-6 and TRBJ2-7; 7 bases agree with TRBD1. J gave up 3 bases and V 5 bases, and 7 bases lay outside the gene matches. There are 14 residues in the CDR3. CDR1 and CDR2 from the germline V gene are MNHNY and SVGAGI (reference sequence). The CDR3: CASSLGQVVYEQYF. The CDR3, as DNA: TGTGCCAGCAGTCTCGGACAGGTGGTCTACGAGCAGTACTTC.

This clone showed up just a few times. This sequence joins TRBV5-5 and TRBJ1-1; D unclear. Germline CDR1 and CDR2: SGHKS and YYEKEE (reference sequence). This CDR3 is 13 amino acids long. V lost 2 bases and J lost 4, with 9 bases in between. The CDR3 region has the DNA TGTGCCAGCAGCTTTCCAGGTCCCACTGAAGCTTTCTTT. Its translation: CASSFPGPTEAFF. Complete variable domain (other parts from reference TRBV5-5 and TRBJ1-1): DAGVTQSPTHLIKTRGQQVTLRCSPISGHKSVSWYQQVLGQGPQFIFQYYEKEERGRGNFPDRFSARQFPNYSSELNVNALLLGDSALYLCASSFPGPTEAFFGQGTRLTVV.

The chain couples TRBV9 to TRBJ2-1; no definite D call. This CDR3 is built from 14 residues. The V gene's germline CDR1 is SGDLS and CDR2 YYNGEE. The germline V and J ends were trimmed by 0 bases and 9 bases, with 13 bases remaining between them. CDR3 amino acids: CASSVAAGNTEQFF. CDR3 sequence (DNA): TGTGCCAGCAGCGTAGCTGCAGGCAACACTGAGCAGTTCTTC.

This sequence joins TRBV29-1 and TRBJ1-1, with 8 bases identical to TRBD1. V shed 7 bases, J shed 4 bases, and the junction held 8 bases outside the gene matches. The CDR3 is 13 residues long. Germline-derived CDR1 and CDR2 are SQVTM and ANQGSEA. Here the CDR3 reads CSAETGVATEAFF. The CDR3 nucleotides read TGCAGCGCAGAGACAGGGGTTGCCACTGAAGCTTTCTTT.

This chain uses TRBV6-5 with TRBJ2-7; 8 bases agree with TRBD2. The germline V gene encodes CDR1 MNHEY and CDR2 SVGAGI. The CDR3 totals 15 residues. V shed 5 bases, J shed 6 bases, and the junction held 12 bases outside the gene matches. This CDR3 reads CASSALGLEKGEQYF. The CDR3 coding sequence is TGTGCCAGCAGTGCCTTGGGACTAGAGAAGGGCGAGCAGTACTTC.

The J gene is TRBJ2-1, the V gene TRBV19, with 16 positions matching TRBD2. The junction had 17 bases not matched to a gene; V was cut back by 1 base and J by 8 bases. Germline CDR1 reads LNHDA; CDR2 reads SQIVND (reference sequence). This CDR3 has 21 amino acids. The CDR3 DNA sequence: TGTGCCAGTAGTATAGCCCCCGGGACTAGCGGGGGGGCTTTACATTTGGATGAGCAGTTCTTC. It yields the protein CASSIAPGTSGGALHLDEQFF.

J is TRBJ2-1 and V is TRBV15; TRBD1 aligns across 9 bases. The CDR3 spans 16 residues. V was clipped by 0 bases and J by 10 bases; unmatched bases: 10. Germline V lookup: CDR1 LNHNV, CDR2 YYDKDF (reference sequence). CDR3 sequence (DNA): TGTGCCACCAGCAGAGACCCCGGGACAGGGATCGGAGAGCAGTTCTTC. This translates into CATSRDPGTGIGEQFF.